This entry is about one TCR beta chain. What it binds is unknown. This entry comes from a study of response to subunit inactivated influenza vaccine. Overall study findings and caveats: After each seasonal influenza vaccination, few new T cells are recruited, the authors suggested.

Germline CDR1 and CDR2: DFQATT and SNEGSKA (reference sequence). V lost 5 bases and J lost 4, with 14 bases in between. The CDR3 covers 13 residues. TCRdb re-analysed the RT-PCR reads in MiXCR, keeping a single row per CDR3 protein. The sample includes 550,000 to 800,000 distinct CDR3 sequences, more than 15% of them seen just once. Material: PBMCs from blood, obtained 11 to 12 days after vaccination. The chain is built from TRBV20-1 and TRBJ2-5, with TRBD2 as a possible D gene (6 bases). The clonotype was recovered from a man in his fifties or sixties who received an inactivated influenza vaccine. CDR3 nucleotide sequence: TGCAGTGCTCCCGGGGGAGTAGGAGAGACCCAGTACTTC. This gives the protein CSAPGGVGETQYF.